This TCR beta chain was identified during a study of blood T cell repertoires in COVID-19. V was clipped by 7 bases and J by 2 bases, with 12 bases between them. This CDR3 is built from 14 residues. CDR1 MDHEN and CDR2 SYDVKM come from the germline V gene. Assay: immunoSEQ multiplex PCR; the TCRdb copy retains only in-frame clones and omits some. The repertoire consists of 30,000 or so clones, with roughly 90% occurring once and the leading ten covering roughly 0.59%. Source material: peripheral blood. This chain joins TRBV28 and TRBJ1-3; D not certain. This receptor was identified in a woman aged 35 to 49 with active or convalescent COVID-19. The DNA for the CDR3 is TGTGCCAGCACGGGGAGCGGGACTGGAAACACCATATATTTT. This gives the protein CASTGSGTGNTIYF.